This TCR beta chain is drawn from a study of T cells in Graves' hyperthyroidism and ophthalmopathy. For the study at large: Peripheral blood was acquired at first diagnosis, ahead of any therapy whatsoever.

V shed 5 bases and J shed 4 bases, with 11 bases lying between them. The CDR3 covers 14 residues. CDR1 and CDR2 from the germline V gene are MNHNS and SASEGT. Patients showing uncontrolled infection, other autoimmune disease, pregnancy or lactation were ineligible. Out of approximately 10 ml of fresh peripheral blood came the PBMCs. This clonotype has ten or more counts. RNA transcripts were the template for amplifying TCR beta CDR3 regions. First-round RT-PCR with HTBI primers amplified the TCR CDR3 region. TCRdb re-called the multiplex PCR reads through MiXCR, storing one row per CDR3 protein. The profile shows 330,000 or so distinct CDR3 sequences, roughly 18% of them singletons.

The material sequenced was blood. The TCR was taken from a man in his fifties with Graves' ophthalmopathy. The chain carries TRBV6-1 and TRBJ2-2; D might be TRBD1 (5 bases). This chain's CDR3 is CASSNNQGTGELFF. For the CDR3, the DNA is TGTGCCAGCAGTAATAACCAGGGCACCGGGGAGCTGTTTTTT.